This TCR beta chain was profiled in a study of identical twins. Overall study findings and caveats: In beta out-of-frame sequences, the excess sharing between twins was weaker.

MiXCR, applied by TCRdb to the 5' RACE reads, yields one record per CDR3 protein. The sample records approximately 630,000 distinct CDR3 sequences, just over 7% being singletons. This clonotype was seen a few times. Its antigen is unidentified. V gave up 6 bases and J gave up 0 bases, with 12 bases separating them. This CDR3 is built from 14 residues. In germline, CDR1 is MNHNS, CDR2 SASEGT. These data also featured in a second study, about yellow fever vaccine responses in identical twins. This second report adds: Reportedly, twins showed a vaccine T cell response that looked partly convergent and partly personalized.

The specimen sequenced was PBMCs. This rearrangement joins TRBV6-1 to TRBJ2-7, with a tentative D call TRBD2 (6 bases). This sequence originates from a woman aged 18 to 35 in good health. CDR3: CASREGMSSYEQYF. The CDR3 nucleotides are TGTGCCAGCAGGGAGGGAATGAGCTCCTACGAGCAGTACTTC.